Listed here are 10 T cell receptor beta chains from one sample, sequenced in a study of T cell changes during pregnancy in multiple sclerosis. Data came from immunoSEQ multiplex PCR; TCRdb stores just in-frame clones and leaves some out. The repertoire holds 25,000 to 35,000 clones, with more than 75% as singletons. The source material was CD8+ T cells from peripheral blood mononuclear cells, sampled after pregnancy. The receptors were gathered from a female donor with multiple sclerosis, enrolled in a pregnancy study.

V and J are TRBV6-1 and TRBJ2-2; 9 bases agree with TRBD2. The CDR3 is made up of 15 amino acids. CDR1 and CDR2 (germline): MNHNS, SASEGT. Germline trimming cut 1 base from V and 6 bases from J; bases unmatched to any gene: 3. CDR3 in amino acids: CASSEGRGGAGELFF. CDR3 nucleotide sequence: TGTGCCAGCAGTGAAGGGCGCGGGGGGGCCGGGGAGCTGTTTTTT.

The CDR3 loop is CASPPSDFLQETQYF. The CDR3 bases are TGTGCCAGCCCCCCATCGGACTTCCTCCAAGAGACCCAGTACTTC. The chain is built from TRBV7-9 and TRBJ2-5; the D gene is possibly TRBD2 (5 bases). The V end was cut by 8 bases, the J end by 1 base, with 17 bases between. The germline CDR1 and CDR2 sequences are SEHNR and FQNEAQ (reference sequence). The CDR3 runs 15 residues. The full variable domain, with the rest looked up from reference TRBV7-9 and TRBJ2-5, is DTGVSQNPRHKITKRGQNVTFRCDPISEHNRLYWYRQTLGQGPEFLTYFQNEAQLEKSRLLSDRFSAERPKGSFSTLEIQRTEQGDSAMYLCASPPSDFLQETQYFGPGTRLLVL.

This clone was counted a single time. This rearrangement joins TRBV7-3 to TRBJ2-7; D perhaps matches TRBD2 (6 bases). CDR3 length equals 14 residues. The germline V gene encodes CDR1 SGHTA and CDR2 FQGTGA. Trimming took off 2 bases at V and 2 bases at J, with 10 bases between the two ends. CDR3 region: CASSLAGNTYEQYF. The CDR3 DNA follows: TGTGCCAGCAGCTTAGCGGGGAATACCTACGAGCAGTACTTC.

J is TRBJ1-1 and V is TRBV19, with 8 positions matching TRBD1. Germline trimming cut 5 bases from V and 5 bases from J; bases unmatched to any gene: 7. The CDR3 is made up of 14 amino acids. Germline V CDR1 and CDR2: LNHDA, SQIVND (reference sequence). CDR3 coding DNA: TGTGCCAGTAGTGCCGACAGGGGTGGAACTGAAGCTTTCTTT. It translates to CASSADRGGTEAFF.

This clone was picked up a small number of times. The chain has TRBV6-4 and TRBJ2-3; 13 bases are a match to TRBD2. The CDR3 runs 16 residues. The junction had 2 bases not matched to a gene; V was cut back by 2 bases and J by 3 bases. CDR1 and CDR2 (germline): MRHNA, SNTAGT. In nucleotides, the CDR3 is TGTGCCAGCAGTGACACTAGCGGGGGGGCGACAGATACGCAGTATTTT. It specifies CASSDTSGGATDTQYF.

This chain connects TRBV19 to TRBJ2-1, with D perhaps TRBD2 (6 bases). Germline V gives CDR1 LNHDA, CDR2 SQIVND (reference sequence). V dropped 5 bases and J dropped 6 bases, with 11 bases sitting between them. CDR3 length: 13 residues. The CDR3 DNA is TGTGCCAGTAGTGTCCTCGGGGGCAATGAGCAGTTCTTC. Encoded protein: CASSVLGGNEQFF. Supplemented by reference TRBV19 and TRBJ2-1, the full variable domain reads DGGITQSPKYLFRKEGQNVTLSCEQNLNHDAMYWYRQDPGQGLRLIYYSQIVNDFQKGDIAEGYSVSREKKESFPLTVTSAQKNPTAFYLCASSVLGGNEQFFGPGTRLTVL.

This chain links TRBV6-1 with TRBJ1-1; the match to TRBD1 covers 8 bases. CDR3 length equals 16 residues. The germline CDR1 and CDR2 sequences are MNHNS and SASEGT. Trimming took 0 bases from V and 4 from J; bases not matched to a gene: 7. This CDR3 is CASSEAQGTGSTEAFF. CDR3 DNA sequence: TGTGCCAGCAGTGAAGCGCAGGGGACAGGAAGCACTGAAGCTTTCTTT.

The gene calls are TRBV4-3 and TRBJ1-5; tentatively, D is TRBD1 (6 bases). Germline assignment: CDR1 LGHNA and CDR2 YSLEER. The CDR3 spans 16 residues. Trimming stripped 0 bases from V and 7 bases from J, with 16 bases between. In DNA form, the CDR3 reads TGCGCCAGCAGCCAAGATGGGAGGGACATTACCCAGCCCCAGCATTTT. Its translation is CASSQDGRDITQPQHF.

V usage is TRBV2 and J usage is TRBJ2-7; 12 bases fit TRBD2. The CDR3 extends over 15 amino acids. The germline CDR1 and CDR2 sequences are SNHLY and FYNNEI. The V and J ends lost 3 bases and 5 bases, in that order; junction bases with no gene match: 5. This chain's CDR3 is CASSDPSGGAHEQYF. In DNA, the CDR3 is TGTGCCAGCAGTGATCCTAGCGGGGGGGCTCACGAGCAGTACTTC.

Only one count was recorded for this clone. The chain is built from TRBV6-4 and TRBJ1-4, with 7 bases lining up with TRBD1. Losses at the gene ends were 2 bases for V and 1 base for J; bases not matched to a gene: 10. The length of the CDR3 is 18 residues. Germline values: CDR1 MRHNA, CDR2 SNTAGT. The CDR3 DNA is TGTGCCAGCAGTGACCTGACAGGGCCGATTCGAACTAATGAAAAACTGTTTTTT. Translation gives CASSDLTGPIRTNEKLFF.